A selection of T cell receptor beta chains follows, all from one sample in a study of T cells in Graves' hyperthyroidism and ophthalmopathy. TCRdb fed the multiplex PCR reads into MiXCR, producing one record per CDR3 protein. This table holds around 690,000 distinct CDR3 sequences, 15% to 20% found once. The specimen sequenced was blood. All receptors come from a man over 45 with Graves' hyperthyroidism. The CDR3 runs from the conserved cysteine through the conserved F or W. D genes are given only for firm matches. Not every row has a clone size; where given, it reads once, few, many or a size class.

V,J,size,D,DNA,CDR3
TRBV6-1,TRBJ2-5,.,TRBD1,TGTGCCAGCAGACCAGGGGGCCAAGAGACCCAGTACTTC,CASRPGGQETQYF
TRBV12-3/TRBV12-4,TRBJ1-1,many,TRBD1,TGTGCCAGCCAGAGAAAAGGACAGGGTGTTGAAGCTTTCTTT,CASQRKGQGVEAFF
TRBV28,TRBJ1-5,few,TRBD1,TGTGCCAGCAGTAATCCGGGACAGGGGGTGTATCAGCCCCAGCATTTT,CASSNPGQGVYQPQHF
TRBV9,TRBJ1-4,many,.,TGTGCCAGCAGCGGCCCCACTTCGGGGGCGTCTAATGAAAAACTGTTTTTT,CASSGPTSGASNEKLFF
TRBV4-3,TRBJ2-6,.,.,TGCGCCAGCAACCAAGATCTCGCCTCTGGGGCCAACGTCCTGACTTTC,CASNQDLASGANVLTF
TRBV5-4,TRBJ1-6,.,.,TGTGCCAGCAGCCCCCCGGGGACCTATAATTCACCCCTCCACTTT,CASSPPGTYNSPLHF
TRBV27,TRBJ1-4,.,.,TGTGCCAGCAGTTTTGGTCAGCCTAATGAAGAACTGTTTTTT,CASSFGQPNEELFF
TRBV19,TRBJ1-3,few,.,TGTGCCAGTAGAAACAGGTTCGTCTCTGGAAACACCATATATTTT,CASRNRFVSGNTIYF
TRBV29-1,TRBJ2-7,.,.,TGCAGCGCGTTATCAGGGACCTCCTACGAGCAGTACTTC,CSALSGTSYEQYF
TRBV28,TRBJ1-2,.,.,TGTGCCAGCGGTTTATACCAGGACGTACTGAACTATGGCTACACCTTC,CASGLYQDVLNYGYTF
TRBV20-1,TRBJ1-5,.,.,TGCAGTGCTAGCCTAAATAGCAATCAGCCCCAGCATTTT,CSASLNSNQPQHF
TRBV11-2,TRBJ2-3,many,.,TGTGCCAGCAGCTTAGGATACGCAGATACGCAGTATTTT,CASSLGYADTQYF
TRBV5-1,TRBJ2-3,.,.,TGCGCCAGCAGCTTGGGAGGCACAAGCAAAGGCACAGATACGCAGTATTTT,CASSLGGTSKGTDTQYF
TRBV10-3,TRBJ2-1,many,.,TGTGCCATCAGTGCCGGGCGGGATGAGCAGTTCTTC,CAISAGRDEQFF
TRBV20-1,TRBJ2-5,few,.,TGCAGTGCTGCCCAGGTGGTAGCGGCGCCATGGGAGACCCAGTACTTC,CSAAQVVAAPWETQYF
TRBV19,TRBJ1-4,few,.,TGTGCCAGTAGTAACACCGGGACAACCTCAACGGTGCGACTGTTTTTT,CASSNTGTTSTVRLFF
TRBV28,TRBJ2-1,once,.,TGTGCCAGCAGGGAGCTCGGGCGAGGGAGTGAGCAGTTCTTC,CASRELGRGSEQFF
TRBV15,TRBJ1-5,.,.,TGTGCCACCAGCAGAGATCCGGGACCCACCGGTACCCAGCATTTT,CATSRDPGPTGTQHF
TRBV5-1,TRBJ2-7,many,TRBD1,TGCGCCAGCAGCGGACAGGGATTCACCTACGAGCAGTACTTC,CASSGQGFTYEQYF
TRBV6-1,TRBJ2-3,.,.,TGTGCCAGCAGCCCCTACCACTCGACTAGCACAGATACGCAGTATTTT,CASSPYHSTSTDTQYF
TRBV12-3/TRBV12-4,TRBJ2-3,.,TRBD2,TGTGCCAGCACACCCTCGGCGGGGGGTTCAGATACGCAGTATTTT,CASTPSAGGSDTQYF
TRBV18,TRBJ1-3,.,.,TGTGCCAGCTCACCAACATTCGGGGCCTCTGGAAACACCTTATATTTT,CASSPTFGASGNTLYF
TRBV20-1,TRBJ2-5,.,TRBD2,TGCAGTGCTAGAATATCGGCTAGCGGGAATTATATTCAAGAGACCCAGTACTTC,CSARISASGNYIQETQYF
TRBV28,TRBJ2-7,once,.,TGTGCCAGCAGCCAAGCCGGACACACGTACGAGCAGTACTTC,CASSQAGHTYEQYF
TRBV28,TRBJ2-3,.,.,TGTGCCAGCAGTTTCGGCAGTCAGAGCACAGATACGCAGTATTTT,CASSFGSQSTDTQYF
TRBV28,TRBJ2-7,many,TRBD1,TGTGCCAGCAAAACCCCGGGACAGGGTAACGAGCAGTACTTC,CASKTPGQGNEQYF
TRBV28,TRBJ2-5,many,TRBD1,TGTGCCAGCAGGGGGGGGACAGGGAGAGAGACCCAGTACTTC,CASRGGTGRETQYF